This passage covers 12 T cell receptor beta chains from one sample sequenced in a study of T cells after yellow fever vaccination. One entry per CDR3 protein results from TCRdb running MiXCR on the 5' RACE reads. In the table there are nearly 350,000 distinct CDR3 sequences, 7% to 10% of which are singletons. Sequences were derived from PBMCs, sampled around 45 days after the first yellow fever vaccination. The receptors here all came from a young man who received the YFV17D yellow fever vaccine.

This clonotype turned up a few times. The chain employs TRBV7-8 and TRBJ1-5; the match to TRBD1 covers 8 bases. The CDR3 covers 15 residues. J gave up 6 bases and V 2 bases, and 6 bases lay outside the gene matches. Germline V gene lookup returns CDR1 SGHVS and CDR2 FQNEAQ. The CDR3: CASSLKTGETQPQHF. The CDR3 coding sequence is TGTGCCAGCAGCTTAAAGACAGGGGAGACTCAGCCCCAGCATTTT.

The sample holds many counts of this clonotype. J is TRBJ2-2 and V is TRBV7-9; 8 nucleotides align to TRBD2. There are 15 residues in the CDR3. With 5 bases clipped from V and 10 bases from J, the junction kept 12 bases outside the gene matches. The germline V gene encodes CDR1 SEHNR and CDR2 FQNEAQ (reference sequence). CDR3 loop: CASSPPGASGLELFF. The CDR3, as DNA: TGTGCCAGCAGCCCTCCAGGGGCTAGCGGGTTGGAGCTGTTTTTT.

This clonotype was recorded a few times. This rearrangement joins TRBV14 to TRBJ2-7; D is perhaps TRBD1 or TRBD2 (5 bases each). From germline, CDR1 is SGHDN and CDR2 FVKESK. The CDR3 is made up of 14 amino acids. Trimming took off 3 bases at V and 2 bases at J, with 11 bases between the two ends. CDR3 residues: CASSHRDGAYEQYF. The CDR3 DNA reads TGTGCCAGCAGCCACCGGGACGGGGCCTACGAGCAGTACTTC.

This chain joins TRBV6-2 or TRBV6-3 and TRBJ2-7; 7 nucleotides agree with TRBD2. Germline V gives CDR1 MNHEY, CDR2 SVGEGT. V was pared by 2 bases and J by 2 bases, with 0 bases of the junction left unmatched. The CDR3 totals 13 residues. CDR3 sequence (DNA): TGTGCCAGCAGTTACCTAGCGGCCTACGAGCAGTACTTC. Amino acid sequence: CASSYLAAYEQYF.

In its sample, this clonotype was seen many times. The chain has TRBV12-3 or TRBV12-4 and TRBJ2-3; D is uncertain. V shed 6 bases and J shed 5 bases, with 9 bases lying between them. CDR3 length equals 12 residues. The CDR3 sequence: CASSPNLDTQYF. The CDR3 DNA follows: TGTGCCAGCAGCCCAAACTTAGATACGCAGTATTTT.

This clonotype was picked up a small number of times. This chain joins TRBV18 and TRBJ2-5; the match to TRBD1 covers 8 bases. V gave up 5 bases and J gave up 3 bases; unmatched junction bases: 11. The CDR3 length is 16 residues. The germline gives CDR1 KGHSH, CDR2 LQKENI. CDR3 residues: CASSNNNGQGEETQYF. The CDR3 region has the DNA TGTGCCAGCTCAAATAACAACGGACAGGGAGAAGAGACCCAGTACTTC.

The chain's CDR3 is CASSQSRGGKEQFF. The CDR3 region has the DNA TGTGCCAGCAGCCAATCGCGGGGGGGTAAGGAGCAGTTCTTC. The chain links TRBV16 to TRBJ2-1; 9 bases align to TRBD2. Germline lookup yields CDR1 KGHSY and CDR2 FQNENV. The ends lost 0 bases at V and 10 bases at J; junction bases unmatched: 4. This CDR3 is 14 amino acids long. Variable domain in full (rest from reference TRBV16 and TRBJ2-1): GEEVAQTPKHLVRGEGQKAKLYCAPIKGHSYVFWYQQVLKNEFKFLISFQNENVFDETGMPKERFSAKCLPNSPCSLEIQATKLEDSAVYFCASSQSRGGKEQFFGPGTRLTVL.

The chain recombines TRBV7-9 with TRBJ2-7, with a tentative D call TRBD1 (5 bases). The CDR3 totals 14 residues. The germline gives CDR1 SEHNR, CDR2 FQNEAQ (reference sequence). V was shortened by 6 bases and J by 2 bases, with 14 bases between the two germline ends. The CDR3 sequence: CASRGDKSPYEQYF. CDR3 bases: TGTGCCAGCAGAGGGGATAAGTCACCCTACGAGCAGTACTTC. The full variable domain, completed using reference TRBV7-9 and TRBJ2-7, is DTGVSQNPRHKITKRGQNVTFRCDPISEHNRLYWYRQTLGQGPEFLTYFQNEAQLEKSRLLSDRFSAERPKGSFSTLEIQRTEQGDSAMYLCASRGDKSPYEQYFGPGTRLTVT.

The chain has TRBV7-2 and TRBJ2-1, with 8 bases aligning to TRBD2. CDR1 SGHTA and CDR2 FQGNSA come from the germline V gene. Losses at the gene ends were 7 bases for V and 7 bases for J; bases not matched to a gene: 15. CDR3 length equals 16 residues. CDR3 residues: CASTRGGSLQKNEQFF. In DNA form, the CDR3 reads TGTGCCAGCACCCGGGGGGGCTCACTCCAAAAGAATGAGCAGTTCTTC.

The genes are TRBV10-3 and TRBJ2-1; 9 bases agree with TRBD2. After removal of 7 bases from V and 6 bases from J, the junction contained 7 bases not matched to a gene. CDR1 and CDR2 from the germline V gene are ENHRY and SYGVKD. The CDR3 totals 14 residues. The CDR3 DNA reads as TGTGCCATCACCGCGGCGGGGGGGAGCAATGAGCAGTTCTTC. It codes for CAITAAGGSNEQFF.

V and J are TRBV5-1 and TRBJ2-5, with D possibly being TRBD1 (5 bases). This CDR3 contains 14 residues. Germline loops: CDR1 SGHRS, CDR2 YFSETQ. Trimming took 3 bases from V and 1 from J, leaving 10 bases between them. CDR3 coding DNA: TGCGCCAGCAGCTCCGACAGCACCCAAGAGACCCAGTACTTC. Encoded protein: CASSSDSTQETQYF.

The chain couples TRBV7-2 to TRBJ2-2, with 10 bases identical to TRBD1. The CDR3 spans 17 residues. From germline, CDR1 is SGHTA and CDR2 FQGNSA. V trimming: 4 bases; J trimming: 4 bases; junction bases outside the gene matches: 9. The CDR3, as DNA: TGTGCCAGCAGCTCTTATTGGACAGGGGGTAGCACCGGGGAGCTGTTTTTT. Amino acids: CASSSYWTGGSTGELFF.